This T cell receptor (beta chain) was found in a study of T cells in women clearing cervical HPV infection. The repertoire was sequenced with immunoSEQ multiplex PCR; TCRdb's copy has only in-frame clones and lacks some. The sample totals 30,000 to 50,000 clones. Findings of the study overall: CIN3+ cases had significantly higher TCR richness than controls; evenness did not differ.

Between the trimmed V and J ends, which lost 5 bases and 9 bases, there was a span of 14 bases. Germline values: CDR1 GTSNPN, CDR2 SVGIG (reference sequence). The CDR3 loop spans 13 amino acids. About this clone itself: Its cognate antigen is unknown. With the read ending 3 residues before the CDR3 end, the germline J gene is used to fill in that end.

The TCR sequence derives from a woman aged 18 to 75 with a cervical HPV16 infection that either progressed to CIN3+ or cleared (not recorded which). The chain employs TRBV30 and TRBJ1-6; D gene ambiguous. Sequencing was done on a sample of blood buffy coat. The DNA read from the CDR3 is TGTGCCTGGGAAGAACAGCCCGGTTCACCC. This translates into CAWEEQPGSP. The whole CDR3 protein reads CAWEEQPGSPLHF.